This T cell receptor (beta chain) was identified during a study of blood T cell repertoires in COVID-19. About the study: The United States, Italy and Spain were the sources of the acute and convalescent COVID-19 samples. PBMCs, B-cell-depleted T cells, or T cells provided the cDNA or gDNA that made up the material.

Authors' data handling: Nucleated cell number was recorded as an estimate derived from reference gene primer amplification. The protocol was immunoSEQ multiplex PCR, while the TCRdb copy is restricted to in-frame clones and leaves out a portion. That table gives V, J and clone size, and the DNA gave D and trimming. The data contain under 50,000 clones, approximately 80% of them singletons. The trim removed 0 bases at V and 0 bases at J, leaving 4 bases unmatched. This CDR3 contains 16 residues. CDR1 and CDR2 (germline): SGDLS, YYNGEE. The sample was peripheral blood. The TCR was taken from a man between 65 and 85 years old with acute or convalescent COVID-19. The genes are TRBV9 and TRBJ2-7, with 9 nucleotides matching TRBD2. CDR3 region: CASSVGLAEHSYEQYF. The CDR3 DNA reads TGTGCCAGCAGCGTAGGACTAGCGGAGCACTCCTACGAGCAGTACTTC.